This TCR beta chain was identified during a study of control samples from healthy donors and cancer patients. In this sample, this clone turned up once. The CDR3 sequence is 15 residues long. V lost 3 bases, J lost 4 bases, and 14 bases lay in between. The V gene's germline CDR1 is SGHTS and CDR2 YDEGEE. The table came from immunoSEQ multiplex PCR; TCRdb's copy has only in-frame clones and leaves some out. The sample contains about 69,000 clones, 85% to 90% of which appear only once. The source of this sequence is a man aged 55 to 69 with lung cancer. The V call is TRBV5-8, the J call TRBJ1-5, with D hard to call. Sequencing was performed on PBMCs. The CDR3 region has the DNA TGTGCCAGCAGCTCCGGAGTAAGCCTAAATCAGCCCCAGCATTTT. It encodes CASSSGVSLNQPQHF.